The rows below give T cell receptor beta chains drawn from one sample of a study of patients and donors after allogeneic stem cell transplantation. TCRdb analysed the RT-PCR reads with MiXCR anew, one entry per CDR3 protein. Found here are roughly 940,000 distinct CDR3 sequences, roughly 18% of them singletons; the top ten hold roughly 6.4%. Sequencing used blood, either unsorted or a sorted T cell fraction (not recorded which). Source of these receptors: a human donor who was either an allogeneic HSCT recipient or a stem cell or donor lymphocyte infusion donor (not recorded which). It is not recorded whose cells these are; they may come from a transplant donor. The conserved cysteine and the conserved F or W are not part of the CDR3 here. Fields, in order: CDR3 length, D gene, V gene, J gene, CDR3 protein. D genes are given only for firm matches.

>11|TRBD2|TRBV5-1|TRBJ2-1
ASARDYCNEQF
>12|-|TRBV5-1|TRBJ2-7
ASAFSTFSYEQY
>11|TRBD2|TRBV24-1|TRBJ2-7
ATMASGAHEQY
>11|-|TRBV12-3/TRBV12-4|TRBJ2-1
ASRGMGGGEQF
>13|-|TRBV5-1|TRBJ1-2
ASSPQQGRTYGYT
>15|-|TRBV27|TRBJ2-7
ASIKGQFLGGAYEQY
>15|TRBD2|TRBV4-2|TRBJ2-3
ASSQGLRREGTDTQY
>14|TRBD2|TRBV5-1|TRBJ2-2
ASSLGSGRVIGELF
>13|-|TRBV5-1|TRBJ2-5
ASSSAQGSGETQY
>13|-|TRBV7-9|TRBJ1-4
ASSPRGGENEKLF
>15|TRBD2|TRBV4-3|TRBJ2-1
ASSQEVTGGSYNEQF
>12|-|TRBV30|TRBJ2-5
AWSVLAFRGTQY
>10|TRBD1|TRBV29-1|TRBJ2-7
SALRDRGEQY
>14|-|TRBV5-1|TRBJ2-6
ASSLPGTSGANVLT
>13|-|TRBV4-1|TRBJ2-1
ASSPAVINYNEQF
>11|-|TRBV20-1|TRBJ1-2
SARELANYGYT
>11|TRBD1|TRBV12-3/TRBV12-4|TRBJ1-2
ASSFSGGHGYT
>14|-|TRBV15|TRBJ2-6
ATSRERASGANVLT
>12|-|TRBV6-1|TRBJ2-1
ASSVLSTHNEQF
>11|TRBD2|TRBV10-3|TRBJ2-1
ATLAGVSNEQF
>10|-|TRBV20-1|TRBJ2-1
SAGGGGNEQF
>13|-|TRBV15|TRBJ2-5
ATSRDRGEAETQY
>11|TRBD2|TRBV20-1|TRBJ2-3
SSREGWGRTQY
>10|-|TRBV12-3/TRBV12-4|TRBJ1-1
ASSLLQGWAF
>14|-|TRBV4-2|TRBJ2-5
ASSQDGPTRQETQY
>10|-|TRBV5-1|TRBJ1-2
ASSEHNYGYT
>17|TRBD2|TRBV4-3|TRBJ2-5
ASSQFSGGGRDRQETQY
>11|TRBD2|TRBV7-9|TRBJ2-1
ASSLVALAGEF
>14|-|TRBV5-1|TRBJ2-4
ASSLESSSAKNIQY
>12|-|TRBV20-1|TRBJ2-7
SARPGAASYEQY
>15|-|TRBV12-3/TRBV12-4|TRBJ2-7
ASSPEVRIPESYEQY
>9|-|TRBV12-3/TRBV12-4|TRBJ1-1
ASRLNTEAF
>11|TRBD1|TRBV25-1|TRBJ1-2
ASSRTGEGGYT
>14|-|TRBV30|TRBJ1-3
AWSVRLAGSGNTIY
>9|-|TRBV29-1|TRBJ2-1
SVEVHNEQF
>15|-|TRBV5-6|TRBJ2-1
ASSGKGAGGPYNEQF
>11|-|TRBV12-5|TRBJ2-3
ASGFEFTDTQY
>10|-|TRBV20-1|TRBJ2-1
SATYGGAEQF
>11|-|TRBV12-3/TRBV12-4|TRBJ2-3
ASSLGGPDTQY
>10|-|TRBV20-1|TRBJ1-2
SARAPGHGYT
>11|TRBD2|TRBV24-1|TRBJ2-3
ATKSGVSDTQY
>13|-|TRBV5-1|TRBJ1-4
ASSPPLATNEKLF
>11|-|TRBV12-3/TRBV12-4|TRBJ2-5
ASSSRPQETQY
>9|TRBD1|TRBV29-1|TRBJ1-2
SATGENGYT
>13|-|TRBV6-5|TRBJ1-5
ASSYSGTRDQPQH
>14|TRBD2|TRBV7-8|TRBJ2-3
ASSLGAGGGTDTQY
>9|-|TRBV12-5|TRBJ2-1
ASGLVLEQF